The clone carrying this T cell receptor beta chain was seen repeatedly, ten times or more. With 10 bases removed from V and 5 bases from J, the gap between germline ends came to 20 bases. The germline CDR1 and CDR2 sequences are MNHNS and SASEGT. This CDR3 spans 14 amino acids. Time point here: persistent/refractory GD, antithyroid drugs over 5 years with positive TRAb. The authors made the TCR library using RNA they extracted from PBMCs. This specimen belongs to a study of regulatory T cells in long-lasting Graves disease. To make TCR beta libraries, researchers used iRepertoire HTBI primers and Arm-PCR of CDR3 regions. TCRdb fed the multiplex PCR reads into MiXCR, producing one record per CDR3 protein. Of about 470,000 distinct CDR3 sequences detected, 20% to 25% appear once; the ten largest clones hold roughly 7.7%.

The sequence derives from a female donor with Graves disease. This material consisted of peripheral blood mononuclear cells (PBMCs), taken when the disease was refractory, from a patient treated with antithyroid drugs. This chain links TRBV6-1 with TRBJ2-5; possibly TRBD1 or TRBD2 for D (5 bases each). The CDR3 coding sequence is TGTGCCACCGCCCCCGGGGCCGGATTGGAGACCCAGTACTTC. The encoded protein is CATAPGAGLETQYF.